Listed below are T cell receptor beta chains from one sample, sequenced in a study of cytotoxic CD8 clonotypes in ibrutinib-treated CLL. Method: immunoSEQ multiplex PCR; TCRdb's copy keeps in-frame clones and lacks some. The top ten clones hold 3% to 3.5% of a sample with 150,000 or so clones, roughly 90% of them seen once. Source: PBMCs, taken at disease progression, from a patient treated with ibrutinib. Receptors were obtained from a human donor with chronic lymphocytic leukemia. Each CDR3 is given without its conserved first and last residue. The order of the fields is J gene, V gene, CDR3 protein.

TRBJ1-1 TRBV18 ASSPRATEAF
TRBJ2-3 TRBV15 ATSSGSGQIDTDTQY
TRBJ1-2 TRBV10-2 ASSADRGGVGYT
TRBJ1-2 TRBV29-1 SVVEGNYGYT
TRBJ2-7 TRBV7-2 ASSPPNHYEQY
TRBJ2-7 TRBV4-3 ASSQEPSYEQY
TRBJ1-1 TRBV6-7 ASSYPDGRGSVDTEAF
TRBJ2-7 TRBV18 ASSPSLGQSLYEQY
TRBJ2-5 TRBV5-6 ASSLGTGQQETQY
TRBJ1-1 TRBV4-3 ASSQVPDNALMNTEAF
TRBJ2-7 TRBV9 ASSVGGLVSYEQY
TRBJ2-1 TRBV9 ASSVGGWREQF
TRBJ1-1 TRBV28 ASSPLGEAF
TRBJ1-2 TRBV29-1 SVEEGGPAHGYT
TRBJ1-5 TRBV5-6 ASSLRTAYSNQPQH
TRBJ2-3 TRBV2 ASARGVPDTQY